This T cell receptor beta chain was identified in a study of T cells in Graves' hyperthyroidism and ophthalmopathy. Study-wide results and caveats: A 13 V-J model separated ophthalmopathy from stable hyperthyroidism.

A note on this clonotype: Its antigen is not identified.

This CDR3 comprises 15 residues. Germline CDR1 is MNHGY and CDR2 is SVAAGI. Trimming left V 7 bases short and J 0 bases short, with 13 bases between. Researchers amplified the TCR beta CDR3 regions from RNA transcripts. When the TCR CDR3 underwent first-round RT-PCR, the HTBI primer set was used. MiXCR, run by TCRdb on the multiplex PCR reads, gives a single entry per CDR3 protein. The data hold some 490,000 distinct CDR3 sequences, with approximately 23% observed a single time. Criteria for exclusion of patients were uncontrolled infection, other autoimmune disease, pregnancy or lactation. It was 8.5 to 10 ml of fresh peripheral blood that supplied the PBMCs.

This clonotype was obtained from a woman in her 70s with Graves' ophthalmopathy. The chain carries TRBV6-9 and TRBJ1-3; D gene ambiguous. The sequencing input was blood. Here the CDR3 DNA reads TGTGCCAGCATTTCAGGACCGAGCTCTGGAAACACCATATATTTT. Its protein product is CASISGPSSGNTIYF.